Listed below are T cell receptor beta chains from one sample, sequenced in a study of identical twins. TCRdb ran MiXCR on the 5' RACE reads and lists one entry per CDR3 protein. There are just under 650,000 distinct CDR3 sequences in the sample; just over 7% occur only once, and about 1.5% lies in the top ten. In addition, the sample was reused for a study of yellow fever vaccine responses in identical twins.

Sequencing input: PBMCs. The origin of the receptors is a woman between 18 and 29 years old in good health. Both conserved end residues are part of each CDR3. D genes are given only for firm matches. Clone sizes are given selectively: once, few, many, or a class where the clone is expanded.

j_gene,len,abundance,d_gene,v_gene,CDR3aa,CDR3nt
TRBJ1-1,16,many,-,TRBV5-1,CASSRLGWEEDTEAFF,TGCGCCAGCAGCAGGTTGGGGTGGGAGGAGGACACTGAAGCTTTCTTT
TRBJ1-6,14,few,-,TRBV16,CASSQFIKDSPLHF,TGTGCCAGCAGCCAATTTATCAAGGATTCACCCCTCCACTTT
TRBJ1-6,14,-,TRBD1,TRBV6-1,CASSVGQGDSPLHF,TGTGCCAGCAGTGTTGGACAGGGGGATTCACCCCTCCACTTT
TRBJ2-1,22,few,TRBD2,TRBV20-1,CSASPYQGYASGRLLAYNEQFF,TGCAGTGCTAGTCCATATCAAGGATATGCTAGCGGGAGGTTACTCGCCTACAATGAGCAGTTCTTC
TRBJ2-7,16,few,TRBD1,TRBV6-1,CASSLSRTGPSYEQYF,TGTGCCAGCTCTTTATCCCGGACAGGTCCAAGTTACGAGCAGTACTTC
TRBJ2-1,15,many,TRBD2,TRBV10-3,CAISFSGGLTNEQFF,TGTGCCATCAGTTTTAGCGGGGGACTGACAAATGAGCAGTTCTTC
TRBJ2-3,16,few,TRBD1,TRBV20-1,CSARDLGQGLTDTQYF,TGCAGTGCTAGAGATCTGGGACAGGGGCTCACAGATACGCAGTATTTT
TRBJ2-1,16,many,TRBD2,TRBV5-1,CASSLGSGGSSGEQFF,TGCGCCAGCAGCTTGGGTTCGGGGGGGAGCAGTGGTGAGCAGTTCTTC
TRBJ2-4,18,many,TRBD1,TRBV5-1,CASSLYPTGGKAKNIQYF,TGCGCCAGCAGCTTGTACCCTACAGGGGGGAAAGCCAAAAACATTCAGTACTTC
TRBJ2-3,12,many,-,TRBV2,CASSYDPRAQYF,TGTGCCAGCAGTTACGATCCCAGGGCGCAGTATTTT
TRBJ2-3,15,few,-,TRBV5-1,CASSQGSTSTDTQYF,TGCGCCAGCAGCCAAGGCTCTACTAGCACAGATACGCAGTATTTT
TRBJ2-1,15,many,-,TRBV25-1,CASSEGFGVYNEQFF,TGTGCCAGCAGTGAGGGTTTCGGGGTCTACAATGAGCAGTTCTTC